The next 2 T cell receptor beta chains were all read from a single sample in a study of T-cell reconstitution after alpha-beta-depleted transplantation in children. This sample's TCRbeta library carried unique molecular identifier barcodes. From the PCR reads, TCRdb called clonotypes with MiXCR, one entry per CDR3 protein. Of around 700,000 distinct CDR3 sequences in the sample, 10% to 15% were seen once. This sample comprised PBMCs, obtained before TCRalphabeta/CD19-depleted stem cell transplant. These receptor sequences come from a girl aged 2 to 10 with congenital amegakaryocytic thrombocytopenia, due to receive a stem cell transplant.

This clonotype was counted between two and nine times. The chain joins TRBV20-1 to TRBJ2-3, with a weak D call TRBD1 (6 bases). The germline V and J ends were trimmed by 5 bases and 0 bases, with 15 bases remaining between them. The CDR3 extends over 15 amino acids. CDR1 is DFQATT and CDR2 is SNEGSKA in the germline V gene (reference sequence). The CDR3 region has the DNA TGCAGTGCTTACAGGGTGCCTTTGAGCACAGATACGCAGTATTTT. Protein sequence: CSAYRVPLSTDTQYF.

This clonotype has a count of ten or more. The chain links TRBV14 to TRBJ2-3; 12 bases align to TRBD2. This CDR3 is 17 amino acids long. Losses at the gene ends were 3 bases for V and 7 bases for J; bases not matched to a gene: 11. Germline CDR1 and CDR2: SGHDN and FVKESK. The CDR3 bases are TGTGCCAGCAGCCACCTAGCGGGAGGGGCCCTTTTGAATACGCAGTATTTT. Its translation is CASSHLAGGALLNTQYF.